These T cell receptor beta chains were read from a single sample in a study of blood T cell repertoires in COVID-19. This table comes from immunoSEQ multiplex PCR, and its TCRdb copy is limited to in-frame clones, with some not included. The data show around 94,000 clones, with more than 90% seen just once and about 3.9% held by the top ten. Sequencing used peripheral blood. These receptors came from a man aged 18 to 35 with acute or convalescent COVID-19. Both conserved end residues are part of each CDR3. A D gene is named only where the DNA matches it firmly. Size tells how often a clone was seen (once, few, many) or the class of an expanded clone, and some rows leave it out.

CDR3nt,CDR3aa,j_gene,v_gene,abundance,d_gene,len
TGTGCCAGCAGTGACTCCGGGACACCCTTGGATACGCAGTATTTT,CASSDSGTPLDTQYF,TRBJ2-3,TRBV6-4,.,.,15
TGCAGTGCTAGTGGGGGACAGGGGGAAAAACTGTTTTTT,CSASGGQGEKLFF,TRBJ1-4,TRBV20-1,.,TRBD1,13
TGTGCCAGCAGCTTGGGCAGGGGGCTCCCTCATATCACAGATACGCAGTATTTT,CASSLGRGLPHITDTQYF,TRBJ2-3,TRBV5-5,.,TRBD1,18
TGTGCCACCAGACAGGGGACAGACGCTAATCAGCCCCAGCATTTT,CATRQGTDANQPQHF,TRBJ1-5,TRBV24-1,.,TRBD1,15
TGCGCCAGCAGCTTGCCCGGACGGGGATCGGGGTCACCCCTCCACTTT,CASSLPGRGSGSPLHF,TRBJ1-6,TRBV5-1,.,.,16
TGTGCCAGTAGTCAGCGCCGACAGGGCGGGATATCGAACACCGGGGAGCTGTTTTTT,CASSQRRQGGISNTGELFF,TRBJ2-2,TRBV19,.,.,19
TGTGCCAGCAGCTTGGCGGACAGGGGACACACTGAAGCTTTCTTT,CASSLADRGHTEAFF,TRBJ1-1,TRBV5-5,once,TRBD1,15
TGTGCCATCAGTGACTCCGGGACAGGGGTAGAATCGGACTATGGCTACACCTTC,CAISDSGTGVESDYGYTF,TRBJ1-2,TRBV10-3,.,TRBD1,18
TGTGCCTGGAAGCCAGGTTATATCTTTAACTATGGCTACACCTTC,CAWKPGYIFNYGYTF,TRBJ1-2,TRBV30,.,.,15
TGTGCCAGCAGTCGACAGCCCGGGGGTACTGAAGCTTTCTTT,CASSRQPGGTEAFF,TRBJ1-1,TRBV6-5,.,.,14
TGTGCCAGCAGCTCTAGTGACACAGGGGTGGGTGGCTACACCTTC,CASSSSDTGVGGYTF,TRBJ1-2,TRBV7-8,.,TRBD1,15
TGCGCCAGCAGCCTAACTAGCGGGAGTGACAATGAGCAGTTCTTC,CASSLTSGSDNEQFF,TRBJ2-1,TRBV4-1,.,TRBD2,15
TGTGCCAGTAGTATAGTTGCGGGGTTATTTAGCAATCAGCCCCAGCATTTT,CASSIVAGLFSNQPQHF,TRBJ1-5,TRBV19,.,.,17
TGTGCCAGCAGTCCTCGGAGTGCTGCTAATGAAAAACTGTTTTTT,CASSPRSAANEKLFF,TRBJ1-4,TRBV5-5,.,.,15
TGCGCCAGCAGCCAAGAGTGGGAGAGTAACTATGGCTACACCTTC,CASSQEWESNYGYTF,TRBJ1-2,TRBV4-1,.,.,15
TGTGCCAGCTCGTCCCTAGGGGACACTGAAGCTTTCTTT,CASSSLGDTEAFF,TRBJ1-1,TRBV3-1/TRBV3-2,.,.,13
TGTGCCACCAGCAGAGGGGGGGTGGAACAGGTCAATCAGCCCCAGCATTTT,CATSRGGVEQVNQPQHF,TRBJ1-5,TRBV15,.,.,17
TGTGCCAGCAGTTCCAAAACAGGGGCTACCCCCTATAATTCACCCCTCCACTTT,CASSSKTGATPYNSPLHF,TRBJ1-6,TRBV28,.,TRBD1,18
TGTGCCAGCAGCTCCTATAATGAGCAGTACTTC,CASSSYNEQYF,TRBJ2-7,TRBV5-6,.,.,11
TGTGCCAGCAGCATAGGAGAGGGTCTCGGCGGTACTAACTATGGCTACACCTTC,CASSIGEGLGGTNYGYTF,TRBJ1-2,TRBV7-9,.,.,18
TGTGCCAGCAGCTCGACTCGGGGAATCACCGGGGAGCTGTTTTTT,CASSSTRGITGELFF,TRBJ2-2,TRBV7-9,.,.,15
TGTGCCAGCAGCAATGTCCCGGGGACTGAAGCTTTCTTT,CASSNVPGTEAFF,TRBJ1-1,TRBV5-4,.,.,13
TGTGCCAGTAGTTCCATAGGACAGGGGGGTGACCAGCCCCAGCATTTT,CASSSIGQGGDQPQHF,TRBJ1-5,TRBV19,.,TRBD1,16
TGTGCCAGCTCACCAATAGGAGCCTCTGGAAACACCATATATTTT,CASSPIGASGNTIYF,TRBJ1-3,TRBV18,.,.,15
TGTGCCAGTAGGACCCCCGACAGGAACACTGAAGCTTTCTTT,CASRTPDRNTEAFF,TRBJ1-1,TRBV19,.,.,14
TGTGCCAGCGGGCTTTCGGGGGGCGTTGGCTACACCTTC,CASGLSGGVGYTF,TRBJ1-2,TRBV3-1/TRBV3-2,.,.,13
TGTGCCAGTAGTAAACAGGGCGGGGGATCGAGCAATCAGCCCCAGCATTTT,CASSKQGGGSSNQPQHF,TRBJ1-5,TRBV19,.,.,17
TGTGCCTGGAGCAGACAGGGCGGGCAGCCCCAGCATTTT,CAWSRQGGQPQHF,TRBJ1-5,TRBV30,.,TRBD1,13
TGTGCTAGTGGCCGAGACGGGACTTTTACAAATGAGCAGTTCTTC,CASGRDGTFTNEQFF,TRBJ2-1,TRBV12-5,.,.,15
TGTGCCAGCAAGCCAGGACAGGGGGATCAGCCCCAGCATTTT,CASKPGQGDQPQHF,TRBJ1-5,TRBV6-5,.,TRBD1,14
TGTGCCAGCAGCTTAGGACGGGACAGGGGCCCCTTGCGTGATGGCTACACCTTC,CASSLGRDRGPLRDGYTF,TRBJ1-2,TRBV7-2,.,TRBD1,18
TGTGCCAGCAGCGTTGGGGGGGACAAGTACTACGAGCAGTACTTC,CASSVGGDKYYEQYF,TRBJ2-7,TRBV9,.,.,15
TGTGCCAGCACCCCCGGGACTGCTTATAATTCACCCCTCCACTTT,CASTPGTAYNSPLHF,TRBJ1-6,TRBV7-8,.,.,15
TGTGCCAGCTCACCAAATATGGCTAGCGGGAGTTTTGAGCAGTTCTTC,CASSPNMASGSFEQFF,TRBJ2-1,TRBV18,.,TRBD2,16
TGTGCCAGCAGCCAAGATCAGGTAGGGGAGGACTATGGCTACACCTTC,CASSQDQVGEDYGYTF,TRBJ1-2,TRBV3-1/TRBV3-2,once,.,16
TGCAGCGTGGACCTCCGGGACAGGGACACAGATACGCAGTATTTT,CSVDLRDRDTDTQYF,TRBJ2-3,TRBV29-1,.,TRBD1,15
TGTGCCAGCAGCTACTCAGGGACTAAAAATGAGCAGTTCTTC,CASSYSGTKNEQFF,TRBJ2-1,TRBV7-2,.,TRBD2,14
TGTGCCAGCAGCTACGTCGACAGCCACGAGCAGTACTTC,CASSYVDSHEQYF,TRBJ2-7,TRBV6-5,.,.,13
TGTGCCAGTACCGAGGCTGAAGCTTTCTTT,CASTEAEAFF,TRBJ1-1,TRBV19,.,.,10
TGCGCCAGCAGCCAGGTCCTAGCGGGAGGTGGGGCCTACGAGCAGTACTTC,CASSQVLAGGGAYEQYF,TRBJ2-7,TRBV4-1,few,TRBD2,17
TGTGCCAGTACCCCACCGACCGGGACAGGGAACAACGAGCAGTACTTC,CASTPPTGTGNNEQYF,TRBJ2-7,TRBV19,.,TRBD1,16
TGCGCCAGCAGCCCCGTCATTCAGACAGAAGCTAGTAGAGAGCAGTACTTC,CASSPVIQTEASREQYF,TRBJ2-7,TRBV5-1,.,.,17
TGTGCCAGCTCACCGGCTGGACAGGGTGTCGGGGAGCTGTTTTTT,CASSPAGQGVGELFF,TRBJ2-2,TRBV18,.,TRBD1,15
TGTGCCAGCAGCCCCGGCTGGGCGGCAGGGCAAGAGACCCAGTACTTC,CASSPGWAAGQETQYF,TRBJ2-5,TRBV3-1/TRBV3-2,.,.,16